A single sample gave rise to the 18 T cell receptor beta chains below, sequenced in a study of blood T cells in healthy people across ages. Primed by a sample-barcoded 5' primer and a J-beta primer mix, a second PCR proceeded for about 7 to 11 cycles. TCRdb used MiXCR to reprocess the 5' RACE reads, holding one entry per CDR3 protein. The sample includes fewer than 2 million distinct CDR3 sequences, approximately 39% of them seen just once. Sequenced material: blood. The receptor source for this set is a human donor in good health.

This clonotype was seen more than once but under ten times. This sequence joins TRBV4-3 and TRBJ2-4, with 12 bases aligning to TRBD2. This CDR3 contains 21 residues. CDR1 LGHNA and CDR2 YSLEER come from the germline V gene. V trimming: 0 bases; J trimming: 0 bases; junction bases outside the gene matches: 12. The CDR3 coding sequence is TGCGCCAGCAGCCAAGAGGTGCCTAGCGGGGGGGATACGCTAGCCAAAAACATTCAGTACTTC. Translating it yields CASSQEVPSGGDTLAKNIQYF.

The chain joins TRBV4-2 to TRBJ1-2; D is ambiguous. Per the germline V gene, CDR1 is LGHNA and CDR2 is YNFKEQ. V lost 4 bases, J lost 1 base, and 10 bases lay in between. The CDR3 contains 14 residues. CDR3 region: CASSPNRLNYGYTF. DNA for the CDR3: TGTGCCAGCAGCCCGAATCGACTTAACTATGGCTACACCTTC.

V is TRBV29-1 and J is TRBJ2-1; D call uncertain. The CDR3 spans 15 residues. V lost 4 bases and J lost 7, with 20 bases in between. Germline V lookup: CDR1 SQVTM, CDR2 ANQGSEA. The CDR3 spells CSVGGPRGIGNEQFF. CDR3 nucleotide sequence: TGCAGCGTTGGAGGCCCTCGAGGAATAGGGAATGAGCAGTTCTTC.

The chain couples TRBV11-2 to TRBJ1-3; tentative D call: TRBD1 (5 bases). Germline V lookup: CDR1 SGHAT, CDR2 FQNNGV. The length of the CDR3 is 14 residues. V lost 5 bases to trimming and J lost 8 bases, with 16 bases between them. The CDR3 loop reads CASSGSGRGYTIYF. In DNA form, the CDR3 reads TGTGCCAGCAGCGGAAGCGGTCGGGGCTACACCATATATTTT.

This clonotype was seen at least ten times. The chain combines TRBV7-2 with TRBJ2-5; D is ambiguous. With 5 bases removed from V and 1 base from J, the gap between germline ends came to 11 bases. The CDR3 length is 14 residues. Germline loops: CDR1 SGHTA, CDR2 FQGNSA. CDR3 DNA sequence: TGTGCCAGCAGCCTCCAAGACTCCCAAGAGACCCAGTACTTC. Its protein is CASSLQDSQETQYF.

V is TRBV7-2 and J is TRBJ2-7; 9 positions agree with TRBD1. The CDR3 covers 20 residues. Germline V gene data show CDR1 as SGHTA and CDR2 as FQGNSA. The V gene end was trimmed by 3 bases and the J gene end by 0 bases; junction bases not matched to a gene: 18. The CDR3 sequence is CASSFRGTGSLKPGSYEQYF. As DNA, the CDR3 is TGTGCCAGCAGCTTCAGAGGGACAGGGAGCCTCAAACCGGGCTCCTACGAGCAGTACTTC.

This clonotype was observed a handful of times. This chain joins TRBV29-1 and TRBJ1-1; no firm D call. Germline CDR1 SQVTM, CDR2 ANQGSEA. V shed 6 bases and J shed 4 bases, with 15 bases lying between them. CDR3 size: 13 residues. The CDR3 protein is CSVQPPGSTEAFF. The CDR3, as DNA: TGCAGCGTCCAGCCCCCGGGTAGCACTGAAGCTTTCTTT.

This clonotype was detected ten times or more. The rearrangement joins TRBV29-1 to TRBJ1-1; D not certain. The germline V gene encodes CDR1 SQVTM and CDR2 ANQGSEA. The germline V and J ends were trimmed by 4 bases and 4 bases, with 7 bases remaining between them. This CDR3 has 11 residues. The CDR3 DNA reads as TGCAGCGTTGTTTTTCTCACTGAAGCTTTCTTT. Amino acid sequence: CSVVFLTEAFF.

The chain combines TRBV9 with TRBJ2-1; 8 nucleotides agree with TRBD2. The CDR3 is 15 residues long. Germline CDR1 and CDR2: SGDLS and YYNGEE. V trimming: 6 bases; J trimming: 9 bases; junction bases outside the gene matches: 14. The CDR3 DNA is TGTGCCAGCACCCCTTTAGGGGGGGCGGGGGGTGAGCAGTTCTTC. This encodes CASTPLGGAGGEQFF.

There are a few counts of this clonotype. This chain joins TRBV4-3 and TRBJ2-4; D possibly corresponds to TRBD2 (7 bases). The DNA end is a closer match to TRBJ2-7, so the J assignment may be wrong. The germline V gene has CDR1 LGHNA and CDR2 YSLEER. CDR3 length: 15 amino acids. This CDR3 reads CASSQEGGAIYEQYF. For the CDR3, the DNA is TGCGCCAGCAGCCAAGAGGGGGGGGCCATCTACGAGCAGTACTTC.

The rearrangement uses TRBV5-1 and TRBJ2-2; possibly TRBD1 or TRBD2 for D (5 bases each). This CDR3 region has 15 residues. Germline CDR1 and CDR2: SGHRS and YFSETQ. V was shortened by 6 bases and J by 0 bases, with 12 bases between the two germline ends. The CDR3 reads CASTSGTANTGELFF. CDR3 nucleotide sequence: TGCGCCAGCACCTCCGGGACCGCGAACACCGGGGAGCTGTTTTTT.

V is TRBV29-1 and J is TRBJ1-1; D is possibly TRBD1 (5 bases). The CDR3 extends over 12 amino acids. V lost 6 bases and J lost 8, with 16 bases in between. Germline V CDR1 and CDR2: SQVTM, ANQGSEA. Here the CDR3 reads CSVPKQPGEAFF. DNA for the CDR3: TGCAGCGTCCCCAAACAACCAGGGGAAGCTTTCTTT. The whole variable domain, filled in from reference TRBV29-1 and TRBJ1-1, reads SAVISQKPSRDICQRGTSLTIQCQVDSQVTMMFWYRQQPGQSLTLIATANQGSEATYESGFVIDKFPISRPNLTFSTLTVSNMSPEDSSIYLCSVPKQPGEAFFGQGTRLTVV.

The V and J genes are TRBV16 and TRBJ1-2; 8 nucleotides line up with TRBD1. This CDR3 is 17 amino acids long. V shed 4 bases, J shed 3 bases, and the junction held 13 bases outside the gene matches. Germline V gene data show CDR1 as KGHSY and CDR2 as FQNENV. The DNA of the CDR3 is TGTGCCAGCAGCCCGACTTTGACAGGGGCGGGGTACTATGGCTACACCTTC. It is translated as CASSPTLTGAGYYGYTF.

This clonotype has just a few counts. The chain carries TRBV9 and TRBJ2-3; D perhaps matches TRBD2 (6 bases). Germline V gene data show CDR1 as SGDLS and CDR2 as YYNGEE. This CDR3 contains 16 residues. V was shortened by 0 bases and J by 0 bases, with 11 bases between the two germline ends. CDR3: CASSVAAGTSTDTQYF. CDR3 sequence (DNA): TGTGCCAGCAGCGTAGCAGCGGGTACTAGCACAGATACGCAGTATTTT. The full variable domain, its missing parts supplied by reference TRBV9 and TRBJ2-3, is DSGVTQTPKHLITATGQRVTLRCSPRSGDLSVYWYQQSLDQGLQFLIQYYNGEERAKGNILERFSAQQFPDLHSELNLSSLELGDSALYFCASSVAAGTSTDTQYFGPGTRLTVL.

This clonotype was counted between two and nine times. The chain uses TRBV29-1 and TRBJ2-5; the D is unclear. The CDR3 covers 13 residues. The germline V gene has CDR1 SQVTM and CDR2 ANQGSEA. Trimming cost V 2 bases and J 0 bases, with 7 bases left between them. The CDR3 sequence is CSVEWRNQETQYF. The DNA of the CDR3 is TGCAGCGTTGAATGGAGAAACCAAGAGACCCAGTACTTC.

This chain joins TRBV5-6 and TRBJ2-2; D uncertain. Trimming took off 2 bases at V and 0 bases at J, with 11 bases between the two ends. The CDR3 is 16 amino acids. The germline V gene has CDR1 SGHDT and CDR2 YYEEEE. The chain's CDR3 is CASSFGPPSNTGELFF. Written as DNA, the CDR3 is TGTGCCAGCAGCTTTGGGCCCCCCTCGAACACCGGGGAGCTGTTTTTT.

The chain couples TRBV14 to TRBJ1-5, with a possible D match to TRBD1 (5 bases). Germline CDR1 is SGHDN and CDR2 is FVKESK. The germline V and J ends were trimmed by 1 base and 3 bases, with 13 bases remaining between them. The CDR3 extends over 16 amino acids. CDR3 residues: CASSQGGGGDNQPQHF. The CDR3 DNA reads TGTGCCAGCAGCCAAGGGGGTGGAGGGGACAATCAGCCCCAGCATTTT.

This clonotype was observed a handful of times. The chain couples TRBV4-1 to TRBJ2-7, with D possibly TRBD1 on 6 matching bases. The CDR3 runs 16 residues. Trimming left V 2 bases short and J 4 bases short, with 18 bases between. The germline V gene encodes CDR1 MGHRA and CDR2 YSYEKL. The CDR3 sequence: CASSQQIGQPFYEQYF. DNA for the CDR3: TGCGCCAGCAGCCAACAAATCGGACAGCCGTTTTACGAGCAGTACTTC.